The 8 T cell receptor beta chains given below trace back to one sample, sequenced in a study of cytomegalovirus exposure and HLA in healthy donors (dated by TCRdb to about 2017). Libraries came from the immunoSEQ multiplex PCR assay. For the multiplex PCR, a mixture combining 60 forward primers for TCR Vbeta segments and 13 reverse primers for TCR Jbeta segments was used. TCRdb limited this immuneACCESS table to in-frame rearrangements with V and J called. A share of clones is missing; checked studies link under half to unresolved V genes, and the rest is unexplained. The sample data list around 200,000 clones, and 84% of these were observed just once. The top ten hold approximately 1.2% of the sample. Sequencing used PBMCs. These receptors were collected from a girl under 10 years old in good health and CMV-seropositive.

The V call is TRBV7-5, the J call TRBJ1-2; the DNA was not used to check the table's D call, TRBD1. TRBV7-5 is assigned pseudogene status. This CDR3 comprises 16 residues. The CDR3, as DNA: TGTGCCAGAAGCTTATGGACATCGCGAGGGGGCTATGGCTACACCTTC. It codes for CARSLWTSRGGYGYTF.

V gene TRBV6-1 combines with J gene TRBJ2-5, with TRBD1 identical over 9 bases. The CDR3 covers 15 residues. The germline gives CDR1 MNHNS, CDR2 SASEGT. V gave up 7 bases and J gave up 1 base; unmatched junction bases: 7. The CDR3 sequence is CASNLGQGGQETQYF. The CDR3 coding sequence is TGTGCCAGCAACCTGGGACAGGGAGGCCAAGAGACCCAGTACTTC.

This clone was seen a single time. The V gene is TRBV5-1, the J gene TRBJ2-2; 8 nucleotides agree with TRBD1. From germline, CDR1 is SGHRS and CDR2 YFSETQ. The CDR3 has 18 amino acids. Trimming removed 0 bases from V and 0 bases from J; junction bases left unmatched: 7. This CDR3 is CASSLVPGTGTNTGELFF. The CDR3, as DNA: TGCGCCAGCAGCTTGGTACCAGGGACAGGAACGAACACCGGGGAGCTGTTTTTT.

The rearrangement joins TRBV10-3 to TRBJ1-5; no firm D call. V was trimmed by 3 bases and J by 4 bases, leaving 13 bases between them. The length of the CDR3 is 15 residues. CDR1 is ENHRY and CDR2 is SYGVKD in the germline V gene. The DNA of the CDR3 is TGTGCCATCAGTGAAAGGACGGGAGGAAATCAGCCCCAGCATTTT. Translating gives CAISERTGGNQPQHF.

The CDR3 DNA reads TGTGCCTGGAGTTTCTCTGGAGACTACGAGCAGTACTTC. Translated, it gives CAWSFSGDYEQYF. The chain employs TRBV30 and TRBJ2-7; D uncertain. Germline V gives CDR1 GTSNPN, CDR2 SVGIG (reference sequence). This CDR3 is 13 amino acids long. V was pared by 2 bases and J by 3 bases, with 11 bases between.

This chain links TRBV11-2 with TRBJ1-2; a weak D match, TRBD1 (5 bases). V was cut by 1 base and J by 4 bases, with 13 bases left in between. CDR3 size: 15 residues. The germline CDR1 and CDR2 sequences are SGHAT and FQNNGV. The CDR3 loop reads CASSLAYRGGYGYTF. In nucleotides, the CDR3 is TGTGCCAGCAGCTTAGCTTACCGGGGGGGCTATGGCTACACCTTC.

The chain has TRBV19 and TRBJ1-6, with D perhaps matching TRBD1 (6 bases). The CDR3 extends over 15 amino acids. CDR1 is LNHDA and CDR2 is SQIVND in the germline V gene (reference sequence). V lost 4 bases to trimming and J lost 5 bases, with 12 bases between them. CDR3 region: CASSTGQINNSPLHF. CDR3 sequence (DNA): TGTGCCAGTAGTACCGGACAGATCAATAATTCACCCCTCCACTTT.

The chain couples TRBV6-5 to TRBJ2-1, with D possibly matching TRBD1 (6 bases). V lost 5 bases, J lost 7 bases, and 15 bases lay in between. Germline lookup yields CDR1 MNHEY and CDR2 SVGAGI. CDR3 length equals 14 residues. The CDR3: CASSPQGESNEQFF. The CDR3 region has the DNA TGTGCCAGCAGTCCACAGGGTGAGTCAAATGAGCAGTTCTTC.